These 21 T cell receptor beta chains share one sample of origin, sequenced in a study of OX40 agonist ivuxolimab in advanced cancers. Clones were sequenced by immunoSEQ multiplex PCR, and TCRdb holds only the in-frame ones, with some missing. The sample contains around 63,000 clones, roughly nine tenths of which appear only once. The sequencing here drew on CD4+ or CD8+ T cells sorted from blood, taken in a trial of the OX40 agonist ivuxolimab. These TCRs come from an adult with an advanced solid tumor such as melanoma, head and neck, liver or kidney cancer.

The rearrangement joins TRBV6-5 to TRBJ2-7; 9 positions agree with TRBD1. The CDR3 is 15 amino acids. The V segment lost 4 bases and the J segment 6 bases; nucleotides outside the gene matches: 10. CDR1 MNHEY and CDR2 SVGAGI come from the germline V gene. Here the CDR3 DNA reads TGTGCCAGCAGTTCTCCGGACAGGGGCTTTTCCGAGCAGTACTTC. Its translation is CASSSPDRGFSEQYF.

The chain combines TRBV4-1 with TRBJ1-2; D call uncertain. V was cut by 8 bases and J by 7 bases, with 11 bases left in between. The CDR3 has 11 amino acids. Germline CDR1 reads MGHRA; CDR2 reads YSYEKL. The CDR3 DNA reads as TGCGCCAGCGGTACTAGTCGTGGCTACACCTTC. Protein: CASGTSRGYTF.

This chain connects TRBV9 to TRBJ2-5; D is undetermined. The CDR3 has 13 amino acids. With 2 bases removed from V and 2 bases from J, the gap between germline ends came to 7 bases. Germline V gene data show CDR1 as SGDLS and CDR2 as YYNGEE. The CDR3 loop reads CASSVQAQETQYF. Written as DNA, the CDR3 is TGTGCCAGCAGCGTCCAGGCACAAGAGACCCAGTACTTC.

The genes are TRBV6-6 and TRBJ1-3, with TRBD1 as a possible D gene (6 bases). CDR1 and CDR2 (germline): MNHNY, SVGAGI (reference sequence). Trimming pared 5 bases from V and 1 base from J, leaving 9 bases between. CDR3 length equals 14 residues. The CDR3 reads CASSTQGSGNTIYF. CDR3 DNA sequence: TGTGCCAGCAGTACTCAGGGGTCTGGAAACACCATATATTTT.

This rearrangement joins TRBV5-8 to TRBJ1-1, with TRBD1 matching 7 bases. Trimming removed 4 bases from V and 2 bases from J; junction bases left unmatched: 2. Germline loops: CDR1 SGHTS, CDR2 YDEGEE. The CDR3 length is 13 residues. CDR3 region: CASSRDRNTEAFF. For the CDR3, the DNA is TGTGCCAGCAGCCGGGACAGAAACACTGAAGCTTTCTTT.

The chain links TRBV5-1 to TRBJ1-4; D remains unclear. V was shortened by 2 bases and J by 4 bases, with 9 bases between the two germline ends. Germline loops: CDR1 SGHRS, CDR2 YFSETQ. The CDR3 extends over 14 amino acids. The CDR3 DNA reads TGCGCCAGCAGCTTTTTCGACGGTAATGAAAAACTGTTTTTT. This gives the protein CASSFFDGNEKLFF.

The rearrangement links TRBV7-9 to TRBJ2-5, with 9 bases that match TRBD1. Germline-derived CDR1 and CDR2 are SEHNR and FQNEAQ (reference sequence). V lost 5 bases and J lost 5; bases outside the gene matches: 6. The CDR3 is made up of 14 amino acids. In DNA form, the CDR3 reads TGTGCCAGCAGCCATACAGGGGGCTGGGAGACCCAGTACTTC. Translated: CASSHTGGWETQYF.

This clone was seen a few times. J is TRBJ2-1 and V is TRBV6-1; 8 bases line up with TRBD1. Per the germline V gene, CDR1 is MNHNS and CDR2 is SASEGT. The CDR3 extends over 15 amino acids. The V segment lost 10 bases and the J segment 1 base; nucleotides outside the gene matches: 9. This CDR3 is CAITFGQGSYNEQFF. DNA for the CDR3: TGTGCCATTACCTTCGGACAGGGTTCCTACAATGAGCAGTTCTTC.

This clone was recorded only once. The V and J genes are TRBV19 and TRBJ2-7; D is ambiguous. V was cut by 0 bases and J by 3 bases, with 6 bases left in between. CDR3 length equals 13 residues. Per the germline V gene, CDR1 is LNHDA and CDR2 is SQIVND (reference sequence). The CDR3 is CASSIDLYYEQYF. CDR3 nucleotide sequence: TGTGCCAGTAGTATAGATCTTTACTACGAGCAGTACTTC.

The V gene is TRBV9, the J gene TRBJ1-3; D is unresolved. The length of the CDR3 is 13 residues. The germline V gene encodes CDR1 SGDLS and CDR2 YYNGEE. The V and J ends lost 3 bases and 0 bases respectively, with 4 bases between them. The CDR3 loop is CASSGSSGNTIYF. DNA for the CDR3: TGTGCCAGCAGCGGGTCCTCTGGAAACACCATATATTTT.

The rearrangement links TRBV9 to TRBJ2-1, with 8 nucleotides matching TRBD1. The CDR3 totals 15 residues. Per germline, CDR1 SGDLS and CDR2 YYNGEE. The ends lost 3 bases at V and 0 bases at J; junction bases unmatched: 2. The CDR3 region has the DNA TGTGCCAGCAGCGCTACAGGGGGCTCCTACAATGAGCAGTTCTTC. Its protein product is CASSATGGSYNEQFF.

The rearrangement links TRBV7-2 to TRBJ2-5, with a possible D match to TRBD2 (5 bases). This CDR3 region has 14 residues. Germline V CDR1 and CDR2: SGHTA, FQGNSA. V lost 3 bases, J lost 3 bases, and 11 bases lay in between. The CDR3 is CASSFGMREETQYF. The CDR3 DNA follows: TGTGCCAGCAGCTTCGGAATGAGGGAAGAGACCCAGTACTTC.

The chain joins TRBV10-3 to TRBJ1-3; 11 bases line up with TRBD1. V shed 6 bases and J 0 bases; nucleotides not matched to a gene: 4. Germline loops: CDR1 ENHRY, CDR2 SYGVKD. This CDR3 spans 16 amino acids. CDR3 loop: CAIRLGTGGSGNTIYF. CDR3 bases: TGTGCCATCAGACTAGGGACAGGGGGCTCTGGAAACACCATATATTTT.

The chain has TRBV10-3 and TRBJ1-6, with 9 bases identical to TRBD1. Germline CDR1 ENHRY, CDR2 SYGVKD. This CDR3 has 14 amino acids. V shed 6 bases and J 10 bases; nucleotides not matched to a gene: 7. The CDR3 DNA follows: TGTGCCATCAGCCGGGACAGGGAAAACTCACCCCTCCACTTT. Residues: CAISRDRENSPLHF.

This rearrangement joins TRBV6-6 to TRBJ2-2; TRBD1 matches 8 bases. Germline loops: CDR1 MNHNY, CDR2 SVGAGI (reference sequence). The CDR3 sequence is 16 residues long. The J segment lost 5 bases and the V segment lost 6 bases, leaving 11 bases of the junction unmatched. The CDR3 DNA reads as TGTGCCAGCAGCCTGCGGGCAGGGGGCAATACCGGGGAGCTGTTTTTT. It yields the protein CASSLRAGGNTGELFF.

This sequence joins TRBV5-1 and TRBJ1-2, with 8 bases matching TRBD1. V was clipped by 0 bases and J by 6 bases; unmatched bases: 4. Germline CDR1 reads SGHRS; CDR2 reads YFSETQ. CDR3 length equals 14 residues. CDR3 loop: CASSLGRGPDGYTF. CDR3 coding DNA: TGCGCCAGCAGCTTGGGCAGGGGGCCCGATGGCTACACCTTC.

This clone occurred a few times. The chain combines TRBV5-1 with TRBJ1-4, with 7 bases lining up with TRBD1. The J segment lost 5 bases and the V segment lost 4 bases, leaving 5 bases of the junction unmatched. The CDR3 loop spans 14 amino acids. The germline V gene encodes CDR1 SGHRS and CDR2 YFSETQ. CDR3 DNA sequence: TGCGCCAGCAGCGCGGGACAGCTAAATGAAAAACTGTTTTTT. It codes for CASSAGQLNEKLFF. Looking up the rest from reference TRBV5-1 and TRBJ1-4 gives the full variable domain: KAGVTQTPRYLIKTRGQQVTLSCSPISGHRSVSWYQQTPGQGLQFLFEYFSETQRNKGNFPGRFSGRQFSNSRSEMNVSTLELGDSALYLCASSAGQLNEKLFFGSGTQLSVL.

V and J are TRBV27 and TRBJ1-5; D not certain. Trimming pared 9 bases from V and 0 bases from J, leaving 33 bases between. Germline values: CDR1 MNHEY, CDR2 SMNVEV (reference sequence). The CDR3 extends over 21 amino acids. The CDR3 here is CARLVLAHRPASLYSNQPQHF. For the CDR3, the DNA is TGTGCCAGACTTGTTCTGGCACATCGTCCGGCTAGCTTATATAGCAATCAGCCCCAGCATTTT.

This clone was seen more than once but under ten times. V is TRBV5-4 and J is TRBJ1-6; D possibly corresponds to TRBD1 (6 bases). The CDR3 extends over 16 amino acids. Germline V lookup: CDR1 SGHNT, CDR2 YYREEE (reference sequence). The V gene lost 0 bases and the J gene lost 10 bases, with 17 bases spanning the gap. For the CDR3, the DNA is TGTGCCAGCAGCTTGGGGGGCAGGGGAATAGAGTCACCCCTCCACTTT. Its protein is CASSLGGRGIESPLHF. Variable domain in full (rest from reference TRBV5-4 and TRBJ1-6): ETGVTQSPTHLIKTRGQQVTLRCSSQSGHNTVSWYQQALGQGPQFIFQYYREEENGRGNFPPRFSGLQFPNYSSELNVNALELDDSALYLCASSLGGRGIESPLHFGNGTRLTVT.

The rearrangement uses TRBV28 and TRBJ2-6; tentatively, D is TRBD2 (5 bases). The germline V gene encodes CDR1 MDHEN and CDR2 SYDVKM. Trimming took 1 base from V and 3 from J, leaving 7 bases between them. The CDR3 extends over 15 amino acids. As DNA, the CDR3 is TGTGCCAGCAGTTTATTGGGGAGTGGGGCCAACGTCCTGACTTTC. Translating it yields CASSLLGSGANVLTF.

The chain uses TRBV6-5 and TRBJ2-5; tentative D call: TRBD2 (5 bases). The V gene's germline CDR1 is MNHEY and CDR2 SVGAGI. Trimming shortened V by 8 bases and J by 0 bases, and 10 bases separated the two germline ends. The CDR3 is 13 amino acids. The CDR3 loop is CASQSGNQETQYF. Written as DNA, the CDR3 is TGTGCCAGCCAGTCGGGAAACCAAGAGACCCAGTACTTC.